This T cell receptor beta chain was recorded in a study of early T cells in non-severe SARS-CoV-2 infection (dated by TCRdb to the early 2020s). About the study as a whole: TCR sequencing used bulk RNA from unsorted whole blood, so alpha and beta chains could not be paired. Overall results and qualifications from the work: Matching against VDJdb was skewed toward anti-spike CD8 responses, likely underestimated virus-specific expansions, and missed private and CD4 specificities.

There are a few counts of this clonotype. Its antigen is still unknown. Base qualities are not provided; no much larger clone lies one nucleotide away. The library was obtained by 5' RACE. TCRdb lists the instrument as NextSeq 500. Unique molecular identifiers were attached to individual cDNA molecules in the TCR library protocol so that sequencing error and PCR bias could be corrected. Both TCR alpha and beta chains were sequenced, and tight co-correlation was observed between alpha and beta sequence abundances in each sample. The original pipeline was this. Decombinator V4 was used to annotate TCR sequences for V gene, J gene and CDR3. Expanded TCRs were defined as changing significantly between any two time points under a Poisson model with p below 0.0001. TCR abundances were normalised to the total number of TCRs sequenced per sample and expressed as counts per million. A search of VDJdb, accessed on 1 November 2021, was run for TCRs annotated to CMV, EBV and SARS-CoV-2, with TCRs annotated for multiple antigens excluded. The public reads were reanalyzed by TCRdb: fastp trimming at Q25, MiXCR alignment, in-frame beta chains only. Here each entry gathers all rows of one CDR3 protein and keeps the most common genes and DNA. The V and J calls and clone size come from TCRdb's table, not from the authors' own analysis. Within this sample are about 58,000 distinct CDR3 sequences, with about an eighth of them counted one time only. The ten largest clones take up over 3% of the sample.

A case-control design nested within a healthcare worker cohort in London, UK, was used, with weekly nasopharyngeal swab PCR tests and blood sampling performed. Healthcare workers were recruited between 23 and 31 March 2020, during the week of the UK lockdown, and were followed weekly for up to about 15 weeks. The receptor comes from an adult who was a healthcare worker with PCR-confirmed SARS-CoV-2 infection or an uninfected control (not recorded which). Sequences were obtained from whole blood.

Read as DNA, the sequence is TGTGCCAGCAGCTTAGGCAGCGGGAGGGCCCGCACAGATACGCAGTATTTT. This sequence encodes CASSLGSGRARTDTQYF. The chain couples TRBV7-6 to TRBJ2-3, with 10 central nucleotides matching TRBD2. V and J are trimmed by 1 base and 1 base, and the gene matches miss 5 bases of the junction. Per the germline V gene, SGHVS is the CDR1 and FNYEAQ is the CDR2. Counted from cysteine to phenylalanine, this CDR3 has 17 amino acids. The entry retains the CDR3 DNA only, 51 bases that are in frame from base 1.